The T cell receptor beta chain described here comes from a study of T cell repertoires and HLA-DP antigens. General study points: Total CD4+ responders were stimulated by HeLa antigen-presenting cells.

Concerning this clone itself: Its antigen is currently unknown.

Per the germline V gene, CDR1 is SGHTA and CDR2 is FQGNSA. Deletions cut 1 base from V and 9 bases from J, with 7 bases between. This CDR3 region has 12 residues. For pre-culture CD4+ samples, the target was around 200,000 T cell genomes. TCRdb's table, derived via immunoSEQ multiplex PCR, lists solely in-frame clones and lacks some. The sample has roughly 73,000 clones; roughly 77% are singletons. Material: CD4+ T cells from PBMCs. The J gene is TRBJ2-1, the V gene TRBV7-2; D not resolved. The clonotype comes from a man in his 60s in good health and CMV-seronegative. The CDR3 loop is CASSLEYGEQFF. The CDR3 DNA is TGTGCCAGCAGCTTAGAATACGGTGAGCAGTTCTTC.